This T cell receptor (beta chain) stems from a study of T-cell memory formation after mild COVID-19. This clonotype was observed a few times. No antigen is known for it. Regarding the study as a whole: Memory sampled before infection contained some responding clones, suggesting cross-reactive memory joined. Shrinking CD4+ clones were chiefly CM and EM; CD8+ ones were chiefly EMRA.

Via MiXCR, TCRdb re-called the 5' RACE reads, giving one row per CDR3 protein. Here the sample spans about 340,000 distinct CDR3 sequences, about 15% being singletons. The sequencing sample was made of PBMCs or a T cell subset sorted from them (not recorded which). This clonotype was obtained from a man aged 18 to 29 who had mild COVID-19 (a few samples of this study predate the infection). Cell type and time point are not known.

The DNA of the CDR3 is TGTGCCAGCTCACCAGTGAGGGAGGGTGAAGCTTTCTTT. As protein: CASSPVREGEAFF. The chain employs TRBV18 and TRBJ1-1; D gene unclear. V lost 2 bases and J lost 7, with 11 bases in between. In germline, CDR1 is KGHSH, CDR2 LQKENI. The CDR3 sequence is 13 residues long.